The 14 T cell receptor beta chains reported below all come from one sample, sequenced in a study of tissue T cells after allogeneic stem cell transplantation. Using immunoSEQ multiplex PCR, the repertoire was profiled, and TCRdb retains in-frame clones only, with some absent. The data hold some 25,000 clones, with about 89% observed a single time. Material: blood, obtained before transplantation. The receptors were sampled from an older male donor who later had graft-versus-host disease after an allogeneic stem cell transplant.

V gene TRBV4-1 combines with J gene TRBJ2-7; unclear D gene. This CDR3 region has 19 residues. V lost 1 base and J lost 4, with 26 bases in between. Germline CDR1 and CDR2: MGHRA and YSYEKL. CDR3 sequence reads: CASSQVMESSGSYFYEQYF. The CDR3 DNA follows: TGCGCCAGCAGCCAAGTGATGGAGTCTTCCGGGTCCTACTTTTACGAGCAGTACTTC.

The CDR3 DNA is TGCGCCAGCAGCCCGGGGGGCGGCCCCGGCTACAATGAGCAGTTCTTC. Residues: CASSPGGGPGYNEQFF. The chain has TRBV5-1 and TRBJ2-1; D perhaps matches TRBD2 (7 bases). Germline loops: CDR1 SGHRS, CDR2 YFSETQ. CDR3 length: 16 amino acids. With 4 bases removed from V and 3 bases from J, the gap between germline ends came to 17 bases.

The rearrangement joins TRBV7-6 to TRBJ1-3; weak D call: TRBD1 (5 bases). Trimming removed 1 base at V and 3 bases at J, with 10 bases between. The CDR3 is 15 residues long. Germline V gene lookup returns CDR1 SGHVS and CDR2 FNYEAQ. CDR3 protein: CASSLGRQGGNTIYF. CDR3 in DNA: TGTGCCAGCAGCTTAGGCCGGCAGGGTGGAAACACCATATATTTT. Variable domain in full (rest from reference TRBV7-6 and TRBJ1-3): GAGVSQSPRYKVTKRGQDVALRCDPISGHVSLYWYRQALGQGPEFLTYFNYEAQQDKSGLPNDRFSAERPEGSISTLTIQRTEQRDSAMYRCASSLGRQGGNTIYFGEGSWLTVV.

The V call is TRBV10-3, the J call TRBJ1-3; D is ambiguous. The length of the CDR3 is 16 residues. Per the germline V gene, CDR1 is ENHRY and CDR2 is SYGVKD. V lost 0 bases to trimming and J lost 1 base, with 10 bases between them. The CDR3 region is CAISESGESSGNTIYF. DNA of the CDR3: TGTGCCATCAGTGAGTCCGGAGAATCTTCTGGAAACACCATATATTTT.

The chain employs TRBV7-9 and TRBJ1-2; no clear D. This CDR3 has 12 amino acids. Trimming left V 0 bases short and J 8 bases short, with 7 bases between. From germline, CDR1 is SEHNR and CDR2 FQNEAQ (reference sequence). The chain's CDR3 is CASSLAEGGYTF. In DNA form, the CDR3 reads TGTGCCAGCAGCTTAGCGGAGGGAGGCTACACCTTC. The variable domain in full, with the rest retrieved from reference TRBV7-9 and TRBJ1-2, is DTGVSQNPRHKITKRGQNVTFRCDPISEHNRLYWYRQTLGQGPEFLTYFQNEAQLEKSRLLSDRFSAERPKGSFSTLEIQRTEQGDSAMYLCASSLAEGGYTFGSGTRLTVV.

This sequence joins TRBV6-2 or TRBV6-3 and TRBJ1-2, with 8 bases identical to TRBD1. Germline CDR1 MNHEY, CDR2 SVGEGT. The CDR3 runs 15 residues. J lost 1 base, V lost 4 bases, and 5 bases had no gene match. As DNA, the CDR3 is TGTGCCAGCAGTTGGGACAGGAACAATAACTATGGCTACACCTTC. It is translated as CASSWDRNNNYGYTF.

The gene calls are TRBV6-6 and TRBJ2-5; 11 nucleotides line up with TRBD1. V was pared by 5 bases and J by 6 bases, with 5 bases of the junction left unmatched. Germline V gene lookup returns CDR1 MNHNY and CDR2 SVGAGI (reference sequence). The CDR3 extends over 14 amino acids. The CDR3: CASSMGTGGQTQYF. CDR3 in DNA: TGTGCCAGCAGTATGGGGACAGGGGGACAGACCCAGTACTTC.

The chain combines TRBV9 with TRBJ1-6, with D perhaps matching TRBD1 (5 bases). Germline V gene sequence: CDR1 SGDLS, CDR2 YYNGEE. There are 14 residues in the CDR3. Trimming removed 3 bases from V and 7 bases from J, with 11 bases in between. Here the CDR3 reads CASSAYGTNSPLHF. In nucleotides, the CDR3 is TGTGCCAGCAGCGCGTACGGGACGAATTCACCCCTCCACTTT.

The chain uses TRBV30 and TRBJ2-4; TRBD1 matches at 8 bases. The CDR3 is made up of 15 amino acids. Germline CDR1 is GTSNPN and CDR2 is SVGIG (reference sequence). The J segment lost 7 bases and the V segment lost 0 bases, leaving 8 bases of the junction unmatched. This chain's CDR3 is CAWSVFGQGRNIQYF. Here the CDR3 DNA reads TGTGCCTGGAGTGTCTTCGGACAGGGTAGGAACATTCAGTACTTC. Based on the CDR3 plus reference TRBV30 and TRBJ2-4, the full variable domain is SQTIHQWPATLVQPVGSPLSLECTVEGTSNPNLYWYRQAAGRGLQLLFYSVGIGQISSEVPQNLSASRPQDRQFILSSKKLLLSDSGFYLCAWSVFGQGRNIQYFGAGTRLSVL.

The chain combines TRBV5-6 with TRBJ2-7; D is perhaps TRBD1 or TRBD2 (6 bases each). Per the germline V gene, CDR1 is SGHDT and CDR2 is YYEEEE. The CDR3 totals 15 residues. Between the trimmed V and J ends, which lost 0 bases and 1 base, there was a span of 11 bases. CDR3 DNA sequence: TGTGCCAGCAGCTTGGTGGGGGGCTCTTCCTACGAGCAGTACTTC. Its protein product is CASSLVGGSSYEQYF.

The chain couples TRBV18 to TRBJ1-1; unclear D gene. The germline V gene encodes CDR1 KGHSH and CDR2 LQKENI. This CDR3 comprises 18 residues. Between the trimmed V and J ends, which lost 3 bases and 4 bases, there was a span of 24 bases. CDR3 DNA sequence: TGTGCCAGCTCACCGTATCCCCTTCAGAGCGGAGGTAGCACTGAAGCTTTCTTT. It specifies CASSPYPLQSGGSTEAFF. Based on the CDR3 plus reference TRBV18 and TRBJ1-1, the full variable domain is NAGVMQNPRHLVRRRGQEARLRCSPMKGHSHVYWYRQLPEEGLKFMVYLQKENIIDESGMPKERFSAEFPKEGPSILRIQQVVRGDSAAYFCASSPYPLQSGGSTEAFFGQGTRLTVV.

This rearrangement joins TRBV20-1 to TRBJ2-7; possible D gene TRBD1, 6 bases. Trimming took 3 bases from V and 3 from J, leaving 12 bases between them. Germline V gene lookup returns CDR1 DFQATT and CDR2 SNEGSKA (reference sequence). The length of the CDR3 is 13 residues. CDR3 sequence (DNA): TGCAGTGCTAGTCCCCAGGGGATCTACGAGCAGTACTTC. It translates to CSASPQGIYEQYF.

The rearrangement joins TRBV3-1 (or the pseudogene TRBV3-2) to TRBJ2-6, with D possibly being TRBD2 (5 bases). The V end lost 4 bases, the J end lost 2 bases, and 15 bases lay between the germline ends. This CDR3 is 17 amino acids long. Germline V gene sequence: CDR1 LGHDT, CDR2 YNNKEL (reference sequence). CDR3 in DNA: TGTGCCAGCAGCCCCTCTCCGGTGGGAGCTGGGGCCAACGTCCTGACTTTC. Translating gives CASSPSPVGAGANVLTF.

This clone came up once. The J gene is TRBJ1-5, the V gene TRBV4-1; 8 nucleotides match TRBD1. V dropped 2 bases and J dropped 0; count of bases not matched to a gene: 9. The CDR3 sequence is 18 residues long. CDR1 is MGHRA, CDR2 YSYEKL, per germline. The CDR3 here is CASSQPGQALYSNQPQHF. The CDR3 DNA reads as TGCGCCAGCAGCCAACCGGGACAGGCCTTATATAGCAATCAGCCCCAGCATTTT.